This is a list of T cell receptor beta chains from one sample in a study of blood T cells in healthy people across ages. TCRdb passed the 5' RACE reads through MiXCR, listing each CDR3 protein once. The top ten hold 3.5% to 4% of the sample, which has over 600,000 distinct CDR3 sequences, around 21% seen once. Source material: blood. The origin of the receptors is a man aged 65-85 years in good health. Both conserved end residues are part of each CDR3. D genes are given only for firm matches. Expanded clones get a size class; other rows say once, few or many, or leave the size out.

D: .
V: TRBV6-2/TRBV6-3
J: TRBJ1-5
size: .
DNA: TGTGCCAGCAACCCAGCCGGGGGGGGCAATCAGCCCCAGCATTTT
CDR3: CASNPAGGGNQPQHF

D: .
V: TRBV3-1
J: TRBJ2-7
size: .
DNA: TGTGCCAGCAGCCAAGTCAGCACCTCCTACGAGCAGTACTTC
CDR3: CASSQVSTSYEQYF

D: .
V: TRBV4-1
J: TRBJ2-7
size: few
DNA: TGCGCCAGCAGCCAAGCACTCCCCACCCAGGGGTCCTCCTACGAGCAGTACTTC
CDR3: CASSQALPTQGSSYEQYF

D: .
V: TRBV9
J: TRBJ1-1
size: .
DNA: TGTGCCAGCAGCGTGTCGGGGGTTGGTGAAGCTTTCTTT
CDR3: CASSVSGVGEAFF

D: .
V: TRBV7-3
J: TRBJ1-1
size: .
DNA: TGTGCCAGCAGCTTAAACTCCCTAAGTGAAGCTTTCTTT
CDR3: CASSLNSLSEAFF

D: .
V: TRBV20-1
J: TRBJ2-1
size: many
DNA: TGCAGTGCTAGACTATCCGCCTACAATGAGCAGTTCTTC
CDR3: CSARLSAYNEQFF

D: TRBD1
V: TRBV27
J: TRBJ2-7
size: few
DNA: TGTGCCAGCAGTTTAACCCGGACAGGGTCCGGCTACGAGCAGTACTTC
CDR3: CASSLTRTGSGYEQYF

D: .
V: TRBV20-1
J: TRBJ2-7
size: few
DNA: TGCAGTGCCGGCAGGGGCTCCTACGAGCAGTACTTC
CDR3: CSAGRGSYEQYF

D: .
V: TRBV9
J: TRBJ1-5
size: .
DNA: TGTGCCAGCAGCGCCGAACAGGGTGGTAATCAGCCCCAGCATTTT
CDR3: CASSAEQGGNQPQHF

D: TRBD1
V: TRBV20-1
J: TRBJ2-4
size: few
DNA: TGCAGTGCTGAAGACAGGGTAGCCAAAAACATTCAGTACTTC
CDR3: CSAEDRVAKNIQYF

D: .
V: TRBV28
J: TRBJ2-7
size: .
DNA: TGTGCCAGCTCAACCAATGCGGCAGGCAGCTCCTACGAGCAGTACTTC
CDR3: CASSTNAAGSSYEQYF

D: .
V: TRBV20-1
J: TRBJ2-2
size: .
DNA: TGCAGTGCGTCCGGGACGCCCACCGGGGAGCTGTTTTTT
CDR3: CSASGTPTGELFF

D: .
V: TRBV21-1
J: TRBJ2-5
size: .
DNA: TGTGCCAGCAGCCGTAAGAGGGAGACCCAGTACTTC
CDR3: CASSRKRETQYF

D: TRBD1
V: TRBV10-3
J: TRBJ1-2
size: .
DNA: TGTGCCATCAGGCCTGACGGGACAGGGGGCTACACCTTC
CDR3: CAIRPDGTGGYTF

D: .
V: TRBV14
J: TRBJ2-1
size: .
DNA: TGTGCCAGCAGCCACCGACAGGCAATGAATGAGCAGTTCTTC
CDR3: CASSHRQAMNEQFF

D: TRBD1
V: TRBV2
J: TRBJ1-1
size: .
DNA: TGTGCCAGCAGTACAGACAGGGCCTACACTGAAGCTTTCTTT
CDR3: CASSTDRAYTEAFF

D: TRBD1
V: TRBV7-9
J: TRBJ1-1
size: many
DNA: TGTGCCAGCAGCACCCCAGGGGGCCACACTGAAGCTTTCTTT
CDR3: CASSTPGGHTEAFF

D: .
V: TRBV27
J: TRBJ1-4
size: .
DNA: TGTGCCAGCAGTCCTGTCGGGGGGTATAATAATGAAAAACTGTTTTTT
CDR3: CASSPVGGYNNEKLFF

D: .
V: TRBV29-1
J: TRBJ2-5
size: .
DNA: TGCAGCGCTCGGGCAGGGCAAGAGACCCCGTACTTC
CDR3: CSARAGQETPYF

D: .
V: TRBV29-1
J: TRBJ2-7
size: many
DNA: TGCAGCGTTGGCAGGGATGGTTACGAGCAGTACTTC
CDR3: CSVGRDGYEQYF

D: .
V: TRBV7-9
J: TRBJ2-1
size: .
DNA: TGTGCCAGCAGCTTAACCCAGGGCCTTAATGAGCAGTTCTTC
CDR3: CASSLTQGLNEQFF

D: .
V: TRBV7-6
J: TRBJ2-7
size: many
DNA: TGTGCCAGCAGCTTAGCAGTGGACCGAAGCCTACGAGTGCAGTACTTC
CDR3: CASSLAVDRSLRVQYF

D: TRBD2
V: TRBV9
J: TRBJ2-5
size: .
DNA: TGTGCCAGCAGCCCCGTATATAGCGGGATCCAAGAGACCCAGTACTTC
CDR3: CASSPVYSGIQETQYF

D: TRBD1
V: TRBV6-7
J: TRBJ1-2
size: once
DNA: TGTGCCAGCAGTCGAGTGAGACAGGGAGGGGATGGCTACACCTTC
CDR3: CASSRVRQGGDGYTF

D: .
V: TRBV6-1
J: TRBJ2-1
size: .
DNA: TGTGCCAGCAGTGTTCCGACTAGCTACAATGAGCAGTTCTTC
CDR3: CASSVPTSYNEQFF

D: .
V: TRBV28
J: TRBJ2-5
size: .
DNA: TGTGCCAGCAGAGGAGCTAGCGCTAACCAAGAGACCCAGTACTTC
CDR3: CASRGASANQETQYF

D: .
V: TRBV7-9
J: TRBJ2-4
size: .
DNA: TGTGCCAGCAGCTTTTCGGGACCCGGAGACATTCAGTACTTC
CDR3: CASSFSGPGDIQYF

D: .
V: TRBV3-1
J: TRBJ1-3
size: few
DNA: TGTGCCAGCAGCCAGAATCCGGGGGCCGGTGGAAACACCATATATTTT
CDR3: CASSQNPGAGGNTIYF

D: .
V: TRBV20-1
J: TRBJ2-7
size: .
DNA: TGCAGTGCTCAGTTTGGACTTCCTCGCTCCTACGAGCAGTACTTC
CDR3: CSAQFGLPRSYEQYF

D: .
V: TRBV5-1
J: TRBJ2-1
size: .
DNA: TGCGCCAGCAGCTTGAACAGCGGAGCTTACAATGAGCAGTTCTTC
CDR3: CASSLNSGAYNEQFF

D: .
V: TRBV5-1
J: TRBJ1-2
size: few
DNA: TGCGCCAGCAGCTTGGCCGGGGGATTCGACGGCTACACCTTC
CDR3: CASSLAGGFDGYTF

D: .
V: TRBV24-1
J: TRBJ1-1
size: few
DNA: TGTGCCGCCAGTGACTCAGGGATTGAAGCTTTCTTT
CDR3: CAASDSGIEAFF

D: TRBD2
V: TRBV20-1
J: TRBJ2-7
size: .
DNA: TGCAGTGCTACCCATACTAGCGGTACCTACGAGCAGTACTTC
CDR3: CSATHTSGTYEQYF

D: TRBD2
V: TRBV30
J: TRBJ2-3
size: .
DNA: TGTGCCTGGAAACTCTGGACTAGCGGGATCAACACAGATACGCAGTATTTT
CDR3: CAWKLWTSGINTDTQYF

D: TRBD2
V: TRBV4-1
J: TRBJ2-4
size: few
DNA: TGCGCCAGCAGCCAAGATCAGAGGACTAGCGGACAAAACATTCAGTACTTC
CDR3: CASSQDQRTSGQNIQYF

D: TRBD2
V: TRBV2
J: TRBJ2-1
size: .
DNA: TGTGCCAGCAGTGTAACTAGCGGGAACTACAATGAGCAGTTCTTC
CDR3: CASSVTSGNYNEQFF

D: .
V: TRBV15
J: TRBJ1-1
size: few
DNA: TGTGCCACCAGCAGAGATTATCGGGACATCGGAACTGAAGCTTTCTTT
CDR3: CATSRDYRDIGTEAFF

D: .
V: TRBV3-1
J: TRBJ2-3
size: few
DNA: TGTGCCTGCAGCCAAGAATCCAGGGGCGGCACAGATACGCAGTATTTT
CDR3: CACSQESRGGTDTQYF

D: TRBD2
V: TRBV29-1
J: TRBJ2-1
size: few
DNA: TGCAGCGTTGGAGGACTAGCGGGAAGCTCCTACAATGAGCAGTTCTTC
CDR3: CSVGGLAGSSYNEQFF

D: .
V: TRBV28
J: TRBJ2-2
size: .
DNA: TGTGCCAGCAGTTTACAGCCAGAAGGCACCGGGGAGCTGTTTTTT
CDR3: CASSLQPEGTGELFF

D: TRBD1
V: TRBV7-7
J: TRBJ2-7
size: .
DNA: TGTGCTAGCAGCCCGGGACAGCATTACGAGCAGTACTTC
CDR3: CASSPGQHYEQYF

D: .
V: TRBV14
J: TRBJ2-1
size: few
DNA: TGTGCCAGCAGCCAAGAGGTTGGAGGCTGGTACACCGACAATGAGCAGTTCTTC
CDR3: CASSQEVGGWYTDNEQFF

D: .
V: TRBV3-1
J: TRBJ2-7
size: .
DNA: TGTGCCAGCAGCCAAGGTTCTAACGAGCAGTACTTC
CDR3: CASSQGSNEQYF

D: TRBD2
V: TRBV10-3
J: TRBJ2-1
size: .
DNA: TGTGCCATCACCCAACTAGCGGGAGATGAGCAGTTCTTC
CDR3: CAITQLAGDEQFF

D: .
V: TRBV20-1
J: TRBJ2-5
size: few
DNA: TGCAGTGCGAGCGGGCAGGAGATCCAAGAGACCCAGTACTTC
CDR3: CSASGQEIQETQYF

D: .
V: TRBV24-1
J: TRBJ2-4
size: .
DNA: TGTGCCACCAGTGACCCGACAGGCGACCAAAACATTCAGTACTTC
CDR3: CATSDPTGDQNIQYF

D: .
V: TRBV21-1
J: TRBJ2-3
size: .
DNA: TGTGCCAGCAGCACCCGACTAGCGGGAAACACAGATACGCAGTATTTT
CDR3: CASSTRLAGNTDTQYF

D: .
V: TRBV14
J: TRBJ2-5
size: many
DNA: TGTGCCAGCAGCCAAGAGTATCGCTGGGAGACCCAGTACTTC
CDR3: CASSQEYRWETQYF

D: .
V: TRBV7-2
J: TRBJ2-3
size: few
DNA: TGTGCCAGCAGCCCCAATATAGATACGCAGTATTTT
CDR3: CASSPNIDTQYF

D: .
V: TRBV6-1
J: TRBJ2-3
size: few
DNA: TGTGCCAGCAACCTAGAAAGGAGCACAGATACGCAGTATTTT
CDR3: CASNLERSTDTQYF

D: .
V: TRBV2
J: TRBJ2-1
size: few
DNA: TGTGCCAGGAGCGGGACAACGGGTAATGAGCAGTTCTTC
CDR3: CARSGTTGNEQFF

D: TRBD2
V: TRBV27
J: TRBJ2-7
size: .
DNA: TGTGCCAGCAGTGGACGCTGGACTAGCGGATCCTACGAGCAGTACTTC
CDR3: CASSGRWTSGSYEQYF

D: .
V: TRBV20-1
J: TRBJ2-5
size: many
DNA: TGCAGTGCGGTTGGGAAGGAGACCCAGTACTTC
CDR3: CSAVGKETQYF

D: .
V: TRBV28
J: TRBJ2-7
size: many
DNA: TGTGCCAGCAGTTCCTTAGGGGACGAGCAGTACTTC
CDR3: CASSSLGDEQYF